This TCR beta chain was documented in a study of response to subunit inactivated influenza vaccine. Study-level findings and limits: Few new T cells, the authors suggested, are recruited by each seasonal influenza vaccination.

There are many counts of this clonotype. Its antigen is undetermined. The CDR3 is 13 residues long. V lost 4 bases to trimming and J lost 4 bases, with 8 bases between them. The germline CDR1 and CDR2 sequences are SNHLY and FYNNEI. In TCRdb, the RT-PCR reads were re-called with MiXCR into one record per CDR3 protein. The profile shows hundreds of thousands of distinct CDR3 sequences, approximately 15% of them singletons. The V call is TRBV2, the J call TRBJ2-1; the D gene could be TRBD1 or TRBD2 (5 bases each). The sequencing used CD4+ T cells sorted from PBMCs, collected around 25 months after vaccination. The receptor was derived from a man aged 45 to 70 who received an inactivated influenza vaccine. The CDR3 sequence is CASSVGAYNEQFF. DNA for the CDR3: TGTGCCAGCAGTGTCGGGGCGTACAATGAGCAGTTCTTC.